The 24 T cell receptor beta chains listed next were all sequenced from one sample in a study of CD8+ T cells in alopecia areata. Reverse transcribed after extraction, RNA yielded cDNA as the sequencing template. The assay was immunoSEQ multiplex PCR, and TCRdb's table has in-frame clones only and misses some. The data show hundreds of thousands of clones, with under 70% seen just once and more than 1% held by the top ten. Treatment: oral pan-JAK inhibitor, 5-10 mg twice daily. This specimen was CD4+ T cells sorted from blood, taken at approximately week 42, from a patient treated with tofacitinib. The origin of the receptors is a human donor with alopecia areata.

The genes are TRBV2 and TRBJ2-1; TRBD2 aligns across 7 bases. The CDR3 spans 12 residues. J lost 10 bases, V lost 5 bases, and 5 bases had no gene match. Germline CDR1 SNHLY, CDR2 FYNNEI. DNA of the CDR3: TGTGCCAGCAGTCCGACTAGCTGGGAGCAGTTCTTC. Encoded protein: CASSPTSWEQFF.

This clone was found a few times. V usage is TRBV7-2 and J usage is TRBJ1-4; D unresolved. The V gene lost 1 base and the J gene lost 3 bases, with 9 bases spanning the gap. This CDR3 is 15 amino acids long. CDR1 and CDR2 from the germline V gene are SGHTA and FQGNSA. The CDR3 DNA reads as TGTGCCAGCAGCTTAGATGGGAAGTCTAATGAAAAACTGTTTTTT. It codes for CASSLDGKSNEKLFF.

This clone was detected only a few times. The CDR3 loop is CASSQDHREGGYTF. The CDR3 DNA sequence: TGCGCCAGCAGCCAAGATCACCGGGAGGGTGGCTACACCTTC. The rearrangement uses TRBV4-3 and TRBJ1-2; D is unclear. V was shortened by 0 bases and J by 7 bases, with 12 bases between the two germline ends. CDR3 size: 14 residues. Germline CDR1 and CDR2: LGHNA and YSLEER.

The J gene is TRBJ2-5, the V gene TRBV7-2, with 7 bases matching TRBD1. This CDR3 comprises 15 residues. CDR1 and CDR2 from the germline V gene are SGHTA and FQGNSA. V shed 3 bases and J 2 bases; nucleotides not matched to a gene: 6. This CDR3 is CASSFSATGQETQYF. The CDR3 nucleotides are TGTGCCAGCAGCTTCTCGGCGACAGGGCAAGAGACCCAGTACTTC.

This clone was detected a few times. The CDR3 is CASRFGINEKLFF. The CDR3 nucleotides are TGTGCCAGCAGATTCGGGATTAATGAAAAACTGTTTTTT. The chain uses TRBV2 and TRBJ1-4; D unresolved. V lost 6 bases and J lost 4, with 9 bases in between. Germline V gene data show CDR1 as SNHLY and CDR2 as FYNNEI. There are 13 residues in the CDR3.

V is TRBV7-2 and J is TRBJ2-3; D uncertain. The CDR3 extends over 15 amino acids. V was cut by 1 base and J by 0 bases, with 8 bases left in between. Germline CDR1 SGHTA, CDR2 FQGNSA. The CDR3: CASSLVVSSTDTQYF. CDR3 nucleotide sequence: TGTGCCAGCAGCTTAGTAGTTAGTAGCACAGATACGCAGTATTTT.

The table lists this clone with a count of one. J is TRBJ1-6 and V is TRBV5-1; TRBD1 is a possible D gene (6 bases). This CDR3 region has 19 residues. The V and J ends lost 0 bases and 9 bases respectively, with 25 bases between them. Germline V lookup: CDR1 SGHRS, CDR2 YFSETQ. The DNA of the CDR3 is TGCGCCAGCAGCTTGGTCATCTTGGGCCCGGGACAAGCCGGTTCACCCCTCCACTTT. As protein: CASSLVILGPGQAGSPLHF.

The V gene is TRBV29-1, the J gene TRBJ1-6, with D perhaps TRBD1 (5 bases). CDR3 length equals 13 residues. Germline lookup yields CDR1 SQVTM and CDR2 ANQGSEA. V gave up 6 bases and J gave up 5 bases, with 11 bases separating them. CDR3 sequence (DNA): TGCAGCGTAAGGACAACAAATAATTCACCCCTCCACTTT. Its protein is CSVRTTNNSPLHF.

This clone showed up just a few times. This chain connects TRBV14 to TRBJ1-5; 9 bases map to TRBD1. V trimming: 3 bases; J trimming: 3 bases; junction bases outside the gene matches: 3. Germline lookup yields CDR1 SGHDN and CDR2 FVKESK. This CDR3 region has 15 residues. The CDR3 nucleotides read TGTGCCAGCAGCCAGGGACAGGGCGTCAATCAGCCCCAGCATTTT. This sequence encodes CASSQGQGVNQPQHF. The entire variable domain, with the rest obtained from reference TRBV14 and TRBJ1-5, is as follows: EAGVTQFPSHSVIEKGQTVTLRCDPISGHDNLYWYRRVMGKEIKFLLHFVKESKQDESGMPNNRFLAERTGGTYSTLKVQPAELEDSGVYFCASSQGQGVNQPQHFGDGTRLSIL.

The V and J genes are TRBV2 and TRBJ2-2; D is ambiguous. V dropped 5 bases and J dropped 2 bases, with 3 bases sitting between them. The CDR3 is made up of 12 amino acids. CDR1 is SNHLY, CDR2 FYNNEI, per germline. The chain's CDR3 is CASSYNTGELFF. As DNA, the CDR3 is TGTGCCAGCAGTTATAACACCGGGGAGCTGTTTTTT.

The chain carries TRBV6-5 and TRBJ2-7; D ambiguous. Germline CDR1 and CDR2: MNHEY and SVGAGI. CDR3 length: 14 residues. V was clipped by 10 bases and J by 4 bases, with 20 bases between them. The CDR3: CATCVGSGGYEQYF. In DNA form, the CDR3 reads TGTGCCACTTGTGTTGGCAGTGGTGGGTACGAGCAGTACTTC.

The chain links TRBV19 to TRBJ1-6; no clear D gene. Germline V gene data show CDR1 as LNHDA and CDR2 as SQIVND (reference sequence). Trimming pared 10 bases from V and 3 bases from J, leaving 13 bases between. This CDR3 is 14 amino acids long. The CDR3 sequence: CATSGYLYNSPLHF. The CDR3 DNA reads as TGTGCCACCTCAGGTTACCTCTATAATTCACCCCTCCACTTT. The full variable domain, rest sourced from reference TRBV19 and TRBJ1-6, is DGGITQSPKYLFRKEGQNVTLSCEQNLNHDAMYWYRQDPGQGLRLIYYSQIVNDFQKGDIAEGYSVSREKKESFPLTVTSAQKNPTAFYLCATSGYLYNSPLHFGNGTRLTVT.

This sequence joins TRBV10-3 and TRBJ1-5, with D unresolved. Trimming took 1 base from V and 6 from J, leaving 10 bases between them. CDR3 size: 14 residues. The germline V gene has CDR1 ENHRY and CDR2 SYGVKD. This CDR3 is CAISEFDRSQPQHF. The CDR3, as DNA: TGTGCCATCAGTGAGTTCGACCGATCTCAGCCCCAGCATTTT.

This clone turned up a few times. Other DNA sequences in the same sample also yield this CDR3. Written as DNA, the CDR3 is TGCAGCGTGGGACAGACGAACACCGGGGAGCTGTTTTTT. Translation gives CSVGQTNTGELFF. V gene TRBV29-1 combines with J gene TRBJ2-2; TRBD1 aligns across 7 bases. J gave up 0 bases and V 6 bases, and 1 base lay outside the gene matches. Germline CDR1 reads SQVTM; CDR2 reads ANQGSEA. The CDR3 totals 13 residues.

This chain links TRBV12-5 with TRBJ2-5; D is tentatively TRBD1 or TRBD2 (5 bases each). This CDR3 spans 14 amino acids. Germline CDR1 and CDR2: LGHNT and FRNRAP. With 0 bases removed from V and 13 bases from J, the gap between germline ends came to 18 bases. In DNA, the CDR3 is TGTGCTAGTGGTTTGGTACCACCCGGGGCGACTTTGTACTTC. It specifies CASGLVPPGATLYF.

This chain links TRBV29-1 with TRBJ1-1, with a possible D match to TRBD1 (6 bases). The CDR3 has 13 residues. Germline V lookup: CDR1 SQVTM, CDR2 ANQGSEA. Trimming stripped 6 bases from V and 5 bases from J, with 16 bases between. The CDR3: CSVCGGLGTEAFF. The DNA for the CDR3 is TGCAGCGTCTGCGGGGGGCTGGGGACTGAAGCTTTCTTT.

The chain joins TRBV7-8 to TRBJ1-2; 7 bases line up with TRBD1. The J segment lost 2 bases and the V segment lost 1 base, leaving 4 bases of the junction unmatched. The germline V gene has CDR1 SGHVS and CDR2 FQNEAQ. The CDR3 spans 15 residues. The CDR3 protein is CASSLGQGGNYGYTF. CDR3 nucleotide sequence: TGTGCCAGCAGCTTAGGGCAGGGGGGAAACTATGGCTACACCTTC.

This rearrangement joins TRBV29-1 to TRBJ1-1, with D hard to call. Germline lookup yields CDR1 SQVTM and CDR2 ANQGSEA. The CDR3 runs to 13 residues. V dropped 4 bases and J dropped 0 bases, with 9 bases sitting between them. CDR3 in DNA: TGCAGCGTTGCGCCGAAGCTGAACACTGAAGCTTTCTTT. Protein sequence: CSVAPKLNTEAFF.

This chain connects TRBV25-1 to TRBJ2-7; tentative D call: TRBD1 (5 bases). Germline V gives CDR1 MGHDK, CDR2 SYGVNS. With 4 bases removed from V and 4 bases from J, the gap between germline ends came to 11 bases. CDR3 size: 13 residues. The CDR3 region is CASSVLDRYEQYF. CDR3 DNA: TGTGCCAGCAGTGTGCTTGACAGATACGAGCAGTACTTC.

The chain links TRBV9 to TRBJ2-7; D gene unclear. Trimming took off 0 bases at V and 7 bases at J, with 14 bases between the two ends. The CDR3 is 14 residues long. Germline lookup yields CDR1 SGDLS and CDR2 YYNGEE. CDR3: CASSVAGVSAEQYF. DNA for the CDR3: TGTGCCAGCAGCGTAGCAGGAGTAAGTGCGGAGCAGTACTTC.

This clone came up once. CDR3 in DNA: TGTGCCTGGAGTGTACGCAGGCCGGGAACAGATACGCAGTATTTT. Translation: CAWSVRRPGTDTQYF. This rearrangement joins TRBV30 to TRBJ2-3; D might be TRBD2 (5 bases). The CDR3 sequence is 15 residues long. V gave up 0 bases and J gave up 3 bases, with 13 bases separating them. Per germline, CDR1 GTSNPN and CDR2 SVGIG (reference sequence).

This clone has just a few counts. At one end the junction does not follow the germline gene, possibly because of a read error. The rearrangement joins TRBV29-1 to TRBJ2-5; D remains unclear. Germline V lookup: CDR1 SQVTM, CDR2 ANQGSEA. The CDR3 is 11 residues long. CDR3 in DNA: TGCAGCGTTTATTTCCAAGGGACCCAGTACTTC. Translated: CSVYFQGTQYF.

The table lists this clone with a few counts. J is TRBJ2-2 and V is TRBV25-1; either TRBD1 or TRBD2 may supply D (5 bases each). Germline loops: CDR1 MGHDK, CDR2 SYGVNS. The V and J ends lost 6 bases and 7 bases respectively, with 21 bases between them. This CDR3 is 16 amino acids long. CDR3 nucleotides: TGTGCCAGCAGGGGAACTAGAGGGACGCACGGCGGGGAGCTGTTTTTT. This codes for CASRGTRGTHGGELFF.

This clone was picked up a small number of times. This sequence joins TRBV5-1 and TRBJ2-7; TRBD1 might be the D (6 bases). V was cut by 4 bases and J by 5 bases, with 25 bases left in between. CDR1 and CDR2 (germline): SGHRS, YFSETQ. The CDR3 covers 17 residues. CDR3 sequence reads: CASSQPLNREQVHEQYF. The CDR3 coding sequence is TGCGCCAGCAGCCAACCTTTAAACAGGGAGCAAGTCCACGAGCAGTACTTC.